This T cell receptor (beta chain) stems from a study of blood T cell repertoires in COVID-19. Study-wide context: Samples came from the United States, Italy and Spain, spanning acute and convalescent COVID-19.

Clones were sequenced by immunoSEQ multiplex PCR, and TCRdb holds only the in-frame ones, with some missing. The sample includes 25,000 to 35,000 clones, approximately 80% seen only once; the top ten take more than 40%. Per germline, CDR1 MNHEY and CDR2 SVGAGI. V dropped 5 bases and J dropped 3; count of bases not matched to a gene: 4. The CDR3 loop spans 15 amino acids. The sample taken for sequencing was peripheral blood. The receptor was derived from an elderly woman with acute or convalescent COVID-19. This chain joins TRBV6-5 and TRBJ2-2; 9 nucleotides match TRBD2. CDR3 sequence reads: CASSPAGGHTGELFF. DNA for the CDR3: TGTGCCAGCAGTCCGGCGGGAGGGCACACCGGGGAGCTGTTTTTT.